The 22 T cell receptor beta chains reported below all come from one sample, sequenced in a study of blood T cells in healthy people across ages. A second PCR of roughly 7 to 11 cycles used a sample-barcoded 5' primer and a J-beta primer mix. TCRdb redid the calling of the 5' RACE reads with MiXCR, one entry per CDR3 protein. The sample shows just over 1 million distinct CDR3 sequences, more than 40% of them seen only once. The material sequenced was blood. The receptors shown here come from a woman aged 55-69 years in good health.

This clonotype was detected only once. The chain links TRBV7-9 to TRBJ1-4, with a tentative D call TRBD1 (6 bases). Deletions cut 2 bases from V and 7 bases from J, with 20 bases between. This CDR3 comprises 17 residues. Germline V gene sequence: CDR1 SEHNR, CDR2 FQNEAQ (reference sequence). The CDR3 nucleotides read TGTGCCAGCAGCTTATGGGGGGGCGGGACGCTCGGTGAAAAACTGTTTTTT. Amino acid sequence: CASSLWGGGTLGEKLFF. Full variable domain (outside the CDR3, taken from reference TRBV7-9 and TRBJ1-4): DTGVSQNPRHKITKRGQNVTFRCDPISEHNRLYWYRQTLGQGPEFLTYFQNEAQLEKSRLLSDRFSAERPKGSFSTLEIQRTEQGDSAMYLCASSLWGGGTLGEKLFFGSGTQLSVL.

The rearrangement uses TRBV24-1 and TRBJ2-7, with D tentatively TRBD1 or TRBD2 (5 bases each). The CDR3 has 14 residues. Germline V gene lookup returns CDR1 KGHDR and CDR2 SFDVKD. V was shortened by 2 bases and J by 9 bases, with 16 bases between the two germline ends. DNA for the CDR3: TGTGCCACCAGTGATTGGGTCGGGACCTTCGCGCAGTACTTC. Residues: CATSDWVGTFAQYF.

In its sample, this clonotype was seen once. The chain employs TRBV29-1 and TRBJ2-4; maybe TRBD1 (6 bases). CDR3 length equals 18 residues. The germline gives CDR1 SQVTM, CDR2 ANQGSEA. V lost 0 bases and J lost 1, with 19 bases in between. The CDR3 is CSVEEALRLDRAKNIQYF. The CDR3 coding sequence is TGCAGCGTTGAAGAGGCCCTAAGACTCGACAGGGCCAAAAACATTCAGTACTTC.

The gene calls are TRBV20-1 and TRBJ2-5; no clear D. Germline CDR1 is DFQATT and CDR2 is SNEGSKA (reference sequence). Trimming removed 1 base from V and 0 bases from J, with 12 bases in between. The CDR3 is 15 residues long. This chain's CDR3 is CSARGFGPHQETQYF. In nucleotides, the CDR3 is TGCAGTGCTAGAGGATTCGGGCCCCACCAAGAGACCCAGTACTTC.

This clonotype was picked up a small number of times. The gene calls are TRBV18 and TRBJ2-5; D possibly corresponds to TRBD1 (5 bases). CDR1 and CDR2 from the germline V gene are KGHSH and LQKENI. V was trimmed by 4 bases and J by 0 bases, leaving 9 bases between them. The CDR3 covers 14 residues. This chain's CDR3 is CASSRNRYQETQYF. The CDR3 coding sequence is TGTGCCAGCTCACGAAACAGGTACCAAGAGACCCAGTACTTC.

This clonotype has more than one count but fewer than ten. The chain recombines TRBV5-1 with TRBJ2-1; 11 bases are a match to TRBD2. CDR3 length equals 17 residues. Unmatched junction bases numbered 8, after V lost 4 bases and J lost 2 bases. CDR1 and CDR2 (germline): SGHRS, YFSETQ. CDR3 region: CASSTNSGRETYNEQFF. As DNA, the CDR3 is TGCGCCAGCAGCACCAATAGCGGGAGGGAAACCTACAATGAGCAGTTCTTC.

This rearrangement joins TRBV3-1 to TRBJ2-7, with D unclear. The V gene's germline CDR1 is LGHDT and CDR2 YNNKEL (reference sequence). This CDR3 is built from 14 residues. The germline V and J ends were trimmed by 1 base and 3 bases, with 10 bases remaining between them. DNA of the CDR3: TGTGCCAGCAGCCAAGGCGCACGCCACTACGAGCAGTACTTC. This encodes CASSQGARHYEQYF.

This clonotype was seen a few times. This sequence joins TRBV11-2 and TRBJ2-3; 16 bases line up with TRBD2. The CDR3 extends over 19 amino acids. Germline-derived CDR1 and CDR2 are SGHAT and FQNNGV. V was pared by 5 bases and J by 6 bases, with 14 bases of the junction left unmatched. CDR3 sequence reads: CASSVAPGLAGGPRDTQYF. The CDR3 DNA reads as TGTGCCAGCAGCGTCGCACCGGGACTAGCGGGAGGGCCGAGGGATACGCAGTATTTT.

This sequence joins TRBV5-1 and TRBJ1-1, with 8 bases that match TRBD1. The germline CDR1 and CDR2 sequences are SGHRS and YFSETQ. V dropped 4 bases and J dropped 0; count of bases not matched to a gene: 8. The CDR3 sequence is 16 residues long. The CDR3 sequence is CASSRTGSDMNTEAFF. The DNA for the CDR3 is TGCGCCAGCAGCCGGACAGGGAGTGATATGAACACTGAAGCTTTCTTT.

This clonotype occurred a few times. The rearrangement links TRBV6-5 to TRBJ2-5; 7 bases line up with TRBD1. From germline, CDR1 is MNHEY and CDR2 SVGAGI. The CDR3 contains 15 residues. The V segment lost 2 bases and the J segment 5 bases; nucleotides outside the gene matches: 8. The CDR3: CASSYTTGVGETQYF. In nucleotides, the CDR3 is TGTGCCAGCAGTTACACTACAGGGGTGGGGGAGACCCAGTACTTC.

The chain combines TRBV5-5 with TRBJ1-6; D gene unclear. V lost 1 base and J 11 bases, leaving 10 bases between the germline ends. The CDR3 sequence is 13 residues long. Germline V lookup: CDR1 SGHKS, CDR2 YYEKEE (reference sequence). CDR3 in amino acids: CASSLIGWAPLHF. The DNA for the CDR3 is TGTGCCAGCAGCTTGATAGGGTGGGCACCCCTCCACTTT.

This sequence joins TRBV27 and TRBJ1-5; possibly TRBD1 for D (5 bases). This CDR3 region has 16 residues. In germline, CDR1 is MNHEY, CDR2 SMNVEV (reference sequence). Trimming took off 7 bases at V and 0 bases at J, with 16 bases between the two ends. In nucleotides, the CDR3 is TGTGCCAGCAAGCGGGTTGGGGGGTATAGCAATCAGCCCCAGCATTTT. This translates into CASKRVGGYSNQPQHF.

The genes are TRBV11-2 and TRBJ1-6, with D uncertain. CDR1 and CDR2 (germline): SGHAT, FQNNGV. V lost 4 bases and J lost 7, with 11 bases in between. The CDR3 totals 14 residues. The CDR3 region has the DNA TGTGCCAGCAGCTCCAATACCCCGAATTCACCCCTCCACTTT. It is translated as CASSSNTPNSPLHF.

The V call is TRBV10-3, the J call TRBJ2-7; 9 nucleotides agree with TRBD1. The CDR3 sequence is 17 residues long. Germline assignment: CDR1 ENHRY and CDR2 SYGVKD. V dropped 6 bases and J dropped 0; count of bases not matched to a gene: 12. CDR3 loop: CAIRSDDGTGTSYEQYF. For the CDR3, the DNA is TGTGCCATCAGGTCTGATGACGGGACAGGGACCTCCTACGAGCAGTACTTC.

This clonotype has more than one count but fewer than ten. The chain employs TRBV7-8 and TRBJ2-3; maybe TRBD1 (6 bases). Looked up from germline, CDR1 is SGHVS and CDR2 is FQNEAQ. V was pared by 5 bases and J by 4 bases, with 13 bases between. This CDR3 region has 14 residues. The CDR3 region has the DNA TGTGCCAGCAGCCCAGGACAGCAGGCAGATACGCAGTATTTT. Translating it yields CASSPGQQADTQYF.

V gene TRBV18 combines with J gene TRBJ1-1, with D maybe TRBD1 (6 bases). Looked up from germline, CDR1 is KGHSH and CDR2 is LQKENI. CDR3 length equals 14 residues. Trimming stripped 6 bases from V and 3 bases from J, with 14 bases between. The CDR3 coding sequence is TGTGCCAGCTCCCGCAGGGGAGAACACACTGAAGCTTTCTTT. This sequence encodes CASSRRGEHTEAFF. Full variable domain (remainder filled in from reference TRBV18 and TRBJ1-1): NAGVMQNPRHLVRRRGQEARLRCSPMKGHSHVYWYRQLPEEGLKFMVYLQKENIIDESGMPKERFSAEFPKEGPSILRIQQVVRGDSAAYFCASSRRGEHTEAFFGQGTRLTVV.

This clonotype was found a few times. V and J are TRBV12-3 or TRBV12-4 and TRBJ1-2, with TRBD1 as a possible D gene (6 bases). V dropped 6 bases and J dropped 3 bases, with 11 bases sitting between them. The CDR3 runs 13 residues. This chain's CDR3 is CASRAGGHYGYTF. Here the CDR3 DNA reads TGTGCCAGCAGGGCGGGGGGCCACTATGGCTACACCTTC.

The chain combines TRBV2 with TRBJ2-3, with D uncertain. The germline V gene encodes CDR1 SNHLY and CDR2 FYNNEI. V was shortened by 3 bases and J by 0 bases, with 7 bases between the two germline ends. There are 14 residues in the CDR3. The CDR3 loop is CASSDRHSTDTQYF. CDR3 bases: TGTGCCAGCAGTGACCGCCACAGCACAGATACGCAGTATTTT. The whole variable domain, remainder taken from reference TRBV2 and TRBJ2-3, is EPEVTQTPSHQVTQMGQEVILRCVPISNHLYFYWYRQILGQKVEFLVSFYNNEISEKSEIFDDQFSVERPDGSNFTLKIRSTKLEDSAMYFCASSDRHSTDTQYFGPGTRLTVL.

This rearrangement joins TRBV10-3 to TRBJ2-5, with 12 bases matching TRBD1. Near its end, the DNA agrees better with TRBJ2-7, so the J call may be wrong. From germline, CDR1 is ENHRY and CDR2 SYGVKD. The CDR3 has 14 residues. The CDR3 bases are TGTGCCATCAGCAGGGGACAGGGGGCGAGCGAGCAGTACTTC. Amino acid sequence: CAISRGQGASEQYF.

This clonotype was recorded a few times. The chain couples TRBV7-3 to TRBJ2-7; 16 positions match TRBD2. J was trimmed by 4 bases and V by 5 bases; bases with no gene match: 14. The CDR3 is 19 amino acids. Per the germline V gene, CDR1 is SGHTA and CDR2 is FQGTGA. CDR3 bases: TGTGCCAGCAGCCTGAACCCGGGACTAGCGGGAGGGCCGATGTACGAGCAGTACTTC. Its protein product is CASSLNPGLAGGPMYEQYF.

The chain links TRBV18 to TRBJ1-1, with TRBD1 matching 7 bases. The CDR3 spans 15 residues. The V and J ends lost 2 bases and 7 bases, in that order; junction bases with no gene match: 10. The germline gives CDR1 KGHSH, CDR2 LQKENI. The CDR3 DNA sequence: TGTGCCAGCTCACCAGGCCGGGACAGAAAATATGAAGCTTTCTTT. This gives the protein CASSPGRDRKYEAFF.

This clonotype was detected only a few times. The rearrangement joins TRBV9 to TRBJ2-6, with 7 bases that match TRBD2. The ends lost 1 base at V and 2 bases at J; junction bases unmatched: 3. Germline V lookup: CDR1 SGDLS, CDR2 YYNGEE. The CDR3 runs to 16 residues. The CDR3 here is CASSVISGAGANVLTF. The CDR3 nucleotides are TGTGCCAGCAGCGTAATAAGCGGGGCTGGGGCCAACGTCCTGACTTTC.